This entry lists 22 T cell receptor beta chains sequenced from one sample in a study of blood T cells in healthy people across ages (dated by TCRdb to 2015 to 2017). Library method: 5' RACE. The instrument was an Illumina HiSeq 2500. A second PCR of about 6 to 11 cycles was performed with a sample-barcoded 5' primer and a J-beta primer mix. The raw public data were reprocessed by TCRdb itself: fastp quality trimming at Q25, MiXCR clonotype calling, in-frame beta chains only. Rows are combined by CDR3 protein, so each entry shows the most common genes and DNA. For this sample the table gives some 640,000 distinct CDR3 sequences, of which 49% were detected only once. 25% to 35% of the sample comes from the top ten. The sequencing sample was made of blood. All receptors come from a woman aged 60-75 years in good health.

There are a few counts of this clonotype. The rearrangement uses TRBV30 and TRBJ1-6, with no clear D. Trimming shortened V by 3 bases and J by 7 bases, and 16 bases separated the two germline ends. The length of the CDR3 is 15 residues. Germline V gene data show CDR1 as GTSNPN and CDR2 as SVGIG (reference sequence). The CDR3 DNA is TGTGCCTGGAGGGGCGGCCGCTCGGTGAATTCACCCCTCCACTTT. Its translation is CAWRGGRSVNSPLHF. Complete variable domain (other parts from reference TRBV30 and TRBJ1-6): SQTIHQWPATLVQPVGSPLSLECTVEGTSNPNLYWYRQAAGRGLQLLFYSVGIGQISSEVPQNLSASRPQDRQFILSSKKLLLSDSGFYLCAWRGGRSVNSPLHFGNGTRLTVT.

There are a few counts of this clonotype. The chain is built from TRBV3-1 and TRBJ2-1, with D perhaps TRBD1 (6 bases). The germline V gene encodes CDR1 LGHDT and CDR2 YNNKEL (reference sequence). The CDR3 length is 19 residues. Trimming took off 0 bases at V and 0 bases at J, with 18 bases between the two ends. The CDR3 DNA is TGTGCCAGCAGCCAAGATACCCCGGACAGTTTTAGCTCCTACAATGAGCAGTTCTTC. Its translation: CASSQDTPDSFSSYNEQFF.

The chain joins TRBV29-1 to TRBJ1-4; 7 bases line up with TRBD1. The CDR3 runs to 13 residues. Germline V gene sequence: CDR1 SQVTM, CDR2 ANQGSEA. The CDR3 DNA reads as TGCACCTACCTGGGCCAGGGGGATGAAAAACTGTTTTTT. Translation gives CTYLGQGDEKLFF. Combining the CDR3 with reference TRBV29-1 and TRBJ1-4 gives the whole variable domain SAVISQKPSRDICQRGTSLTIQCQVDSQVTMMFWYRQQPGQSLTLIATANQGSEATYESGFVIDKFPISRPNLTFSTLTVSNMSPEDSSIYLCTYLGQGDEKLFFGSGTQLSVL.

The DNA of the CDR3 is TGCAGTGCTATTAATAGCGGGAGGGCCGCAGATACGCAGTATTTT. Amino acids: CSAINSGRAADTQYF. V and J are TRBV20-1 and TRBJ2-3; 11 positions agree with TRBD2. The CDR3 length is 15 residues. The germline gives CDR1 DFQATT, CDR2 SNEGSKA (reference sequence). V shed 4 bases and J 4 bases; nucleotides not matched to a gene: 7.

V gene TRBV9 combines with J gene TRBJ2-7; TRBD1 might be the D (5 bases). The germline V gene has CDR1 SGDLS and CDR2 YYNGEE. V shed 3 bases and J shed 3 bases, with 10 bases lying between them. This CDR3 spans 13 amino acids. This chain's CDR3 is CASSDGDSYEQYF. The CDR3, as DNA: TGTGCCAGCAGCGACGGCGACAGCTACGAGCAGTACTTC.

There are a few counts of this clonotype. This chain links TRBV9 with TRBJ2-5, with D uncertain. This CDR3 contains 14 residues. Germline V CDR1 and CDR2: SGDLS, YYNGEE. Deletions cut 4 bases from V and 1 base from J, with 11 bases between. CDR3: CASSPKLTQETQYF. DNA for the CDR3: TGTGCCAGCAGCCCCAAACTGACCCAAGAGACCCAGTACTTC. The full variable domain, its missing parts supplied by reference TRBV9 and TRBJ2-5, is DSGVTQTPKHLITATGQRVTLRCSPRSGDLSVYWYQQSLDQGLQFLIQYYNGEERAKGNILERFSAQQFPDLHSELNLSSLELGDSALYFCASSPKLTQETQYFGPGTRLLVL.

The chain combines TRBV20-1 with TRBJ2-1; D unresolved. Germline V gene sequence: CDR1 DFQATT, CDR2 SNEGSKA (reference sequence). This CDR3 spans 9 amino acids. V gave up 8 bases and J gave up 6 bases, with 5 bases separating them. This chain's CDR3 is CSTINEQFF. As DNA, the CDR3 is TGCAGTACCATCAATGAGCAGTTCTTC.

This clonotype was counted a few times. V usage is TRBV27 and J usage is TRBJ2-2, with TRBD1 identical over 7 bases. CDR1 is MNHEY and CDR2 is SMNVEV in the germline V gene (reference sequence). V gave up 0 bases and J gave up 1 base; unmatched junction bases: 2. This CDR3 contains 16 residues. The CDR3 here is CASSLSGQLNTGELFF. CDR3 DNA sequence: TGTGCCAGCAGTTTATCGGGACAGCTGAACACCGGGGAGCTGTTTTTT.

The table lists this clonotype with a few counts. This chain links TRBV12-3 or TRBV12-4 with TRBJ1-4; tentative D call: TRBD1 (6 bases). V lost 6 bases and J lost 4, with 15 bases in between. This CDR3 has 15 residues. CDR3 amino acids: CASSYAGHLNEKLFF. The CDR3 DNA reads TGTGCCAGCAGCTACGCGGGACATCTTAATGAAAAACTGTTTTTT.

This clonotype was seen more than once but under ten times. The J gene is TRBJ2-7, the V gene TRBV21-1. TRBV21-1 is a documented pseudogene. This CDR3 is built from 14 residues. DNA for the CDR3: TGTGCCAGCAGGTCCACCTATCAATCCTACGAGCAGTACTTC. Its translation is CASRSTYQSYEQYF.

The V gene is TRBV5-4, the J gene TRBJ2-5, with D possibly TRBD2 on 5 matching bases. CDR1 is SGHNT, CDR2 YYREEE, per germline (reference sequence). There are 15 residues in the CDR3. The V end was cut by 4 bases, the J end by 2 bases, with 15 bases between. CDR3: CASSRSRIAQETQYF. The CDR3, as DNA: TGTGCCAGCAGCCGTTCCCGAATAGCGCAAGAGACCCAGTACTTC.

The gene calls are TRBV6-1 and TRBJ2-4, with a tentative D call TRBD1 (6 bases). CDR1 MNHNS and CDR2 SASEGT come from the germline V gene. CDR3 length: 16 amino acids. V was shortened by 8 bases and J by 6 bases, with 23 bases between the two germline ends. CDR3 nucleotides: TGTGCCAGCTCCTTTTCAGGGGATGAATGGGGAAACATTCAGTACTTC. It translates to CASSFSGDEWGNIQYF.

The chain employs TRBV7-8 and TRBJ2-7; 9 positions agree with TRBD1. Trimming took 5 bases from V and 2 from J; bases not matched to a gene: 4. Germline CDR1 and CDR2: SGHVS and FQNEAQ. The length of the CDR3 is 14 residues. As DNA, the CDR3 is TGTGCCAGCAGCGGGACAGGGAGAACCTACGAGCAGTACTTC. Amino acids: CASSGTGRTYEQYF.

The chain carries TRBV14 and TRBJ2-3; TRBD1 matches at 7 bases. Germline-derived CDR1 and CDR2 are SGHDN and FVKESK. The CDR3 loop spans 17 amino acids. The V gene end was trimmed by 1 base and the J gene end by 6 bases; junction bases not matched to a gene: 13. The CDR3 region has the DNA TGTGCCAGCAGCCAAGCGACCGGGACAGAGAGCAGGGATACGCAGTATTTT. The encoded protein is CASSQATGTESRDTQYF.

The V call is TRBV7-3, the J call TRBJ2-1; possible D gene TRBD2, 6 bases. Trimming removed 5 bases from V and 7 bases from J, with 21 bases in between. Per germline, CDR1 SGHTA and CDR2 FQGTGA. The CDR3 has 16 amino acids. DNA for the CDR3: TGTGCCAGCAGCCCTGGGGCGGGACTGGGGAAGAATGAGCAGTTCTTC. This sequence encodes CASSPGAGLGKNEQFF. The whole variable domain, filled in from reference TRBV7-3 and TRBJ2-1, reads GAGVSQTPSNKVTEKGKYVELRCDPISGHTALYWYRQSLGQGPEFLIYFQGTGAADDSGLPNDRFFAVRPEGSVSTLKIQRTERGDSAVYLCASSPGAGLGKNEQFFGPGTRLTVL.

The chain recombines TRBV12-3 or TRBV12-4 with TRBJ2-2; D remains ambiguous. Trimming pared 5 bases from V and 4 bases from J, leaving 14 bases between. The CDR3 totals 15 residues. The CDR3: CASSRNYPSTGELFF. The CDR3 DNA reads TGTGCCAGCAGTCGGAACTACCCTAGCACCGGGGAGCTGTTTTTT.

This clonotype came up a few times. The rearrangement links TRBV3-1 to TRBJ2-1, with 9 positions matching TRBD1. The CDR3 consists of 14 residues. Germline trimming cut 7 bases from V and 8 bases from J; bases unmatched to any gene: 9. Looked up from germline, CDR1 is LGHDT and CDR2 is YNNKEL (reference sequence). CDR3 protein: CASKRTGESDEQFF. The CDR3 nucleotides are TGTGCCAGCAAACGGACAGGGGAGAGCGATGAGCAGTTCTTC.

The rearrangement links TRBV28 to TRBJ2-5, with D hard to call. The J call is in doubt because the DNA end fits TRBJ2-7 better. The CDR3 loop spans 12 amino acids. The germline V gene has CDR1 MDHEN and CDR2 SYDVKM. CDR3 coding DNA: TGTGCCAGCAGTTTACGTAACAGCGAGCAGTACTTC. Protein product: CASSLRNSEQYF.

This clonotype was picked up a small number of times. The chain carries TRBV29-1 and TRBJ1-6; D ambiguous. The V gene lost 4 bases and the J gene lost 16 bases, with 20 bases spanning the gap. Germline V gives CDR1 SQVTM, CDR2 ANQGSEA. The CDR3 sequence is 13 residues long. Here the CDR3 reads CSVAVQDGLGLHF. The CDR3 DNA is TGCAGCGTTGCGGTTCAGGACGGGCTTGGACTCCACTTT.

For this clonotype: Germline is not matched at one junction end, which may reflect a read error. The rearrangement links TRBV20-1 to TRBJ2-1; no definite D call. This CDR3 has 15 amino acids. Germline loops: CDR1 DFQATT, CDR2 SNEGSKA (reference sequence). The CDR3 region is CSASGRATSHNEQFF. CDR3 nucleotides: TGCAGTGCTAGCGGTAGGGCTACCTCCCACAATGAGCAGTTCTTC.

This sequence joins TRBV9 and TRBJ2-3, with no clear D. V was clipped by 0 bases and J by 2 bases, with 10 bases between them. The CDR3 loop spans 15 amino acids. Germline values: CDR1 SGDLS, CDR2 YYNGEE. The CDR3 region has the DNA TGTGCCAGCAGCGTAGCCCCTTCCCTCACAGATACGCAGTATTTT. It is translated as CASSVAPSLTDTQYF.

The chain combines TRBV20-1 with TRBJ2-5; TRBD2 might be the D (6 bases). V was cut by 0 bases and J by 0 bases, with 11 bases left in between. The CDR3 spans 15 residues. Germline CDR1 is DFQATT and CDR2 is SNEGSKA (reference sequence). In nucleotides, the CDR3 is TGCAGTGCTAGAGATAGGCGGGAAGACCAAGAGACCCAGTACTTC. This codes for CSARDRREDQETQYF.